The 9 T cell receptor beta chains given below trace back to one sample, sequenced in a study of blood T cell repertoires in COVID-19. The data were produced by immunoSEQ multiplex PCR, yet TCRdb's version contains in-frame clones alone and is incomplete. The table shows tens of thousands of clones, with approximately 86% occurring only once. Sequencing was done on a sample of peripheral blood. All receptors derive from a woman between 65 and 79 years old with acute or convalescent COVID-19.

The CDR3: CASRWDRGLYEQYF. DNA of the CDR3: TGTGCCAGTAGATGGGACAGGGGGCTTTACGAGCAGTACTTC. The rearrangement links TRBV19 to TRBJ2-7; 12 positions agree with TRBD1. The germline CDR1 and CDR2 sequences are LNHDA and SQIVND (reference sequence). Trimming removed 6 bases from V and 4 bases from J; junction bases left unmatched: 4. The length of the CDR3 is 14 residues.

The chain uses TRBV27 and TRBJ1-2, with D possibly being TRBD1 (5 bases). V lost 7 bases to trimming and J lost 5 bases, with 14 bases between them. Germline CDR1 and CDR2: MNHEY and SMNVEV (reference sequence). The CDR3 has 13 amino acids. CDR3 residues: CASTFGAGYGYTF. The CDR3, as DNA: TGTGCCAGCACCTTCGGGGCGGGATATGGCTACACCTTC.

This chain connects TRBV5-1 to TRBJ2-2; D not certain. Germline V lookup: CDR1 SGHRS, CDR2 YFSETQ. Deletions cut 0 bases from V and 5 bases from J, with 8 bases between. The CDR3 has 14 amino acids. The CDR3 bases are TGCGCCAGCAGCTTGGACCTAGAAACCGGGGAGCTGTTTTTT. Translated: CASSLDLETGELFF.

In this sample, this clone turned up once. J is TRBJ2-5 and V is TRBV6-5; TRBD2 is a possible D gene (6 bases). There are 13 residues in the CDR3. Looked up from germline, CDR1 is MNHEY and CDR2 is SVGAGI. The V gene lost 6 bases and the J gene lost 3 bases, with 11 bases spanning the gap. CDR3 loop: CASSTGEKETQYF. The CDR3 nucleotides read TGTGCCAGCAGCACGGGGGAAAAAGAGACCCAGTACTTC.

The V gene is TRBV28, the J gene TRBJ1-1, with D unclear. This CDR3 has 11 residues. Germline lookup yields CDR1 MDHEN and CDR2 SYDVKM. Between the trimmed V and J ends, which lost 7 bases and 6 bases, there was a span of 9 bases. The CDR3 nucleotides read TGTGCCAGCATAGATTCCCCTGAAGCTTTCTTT. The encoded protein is CASIDSPEAFF.

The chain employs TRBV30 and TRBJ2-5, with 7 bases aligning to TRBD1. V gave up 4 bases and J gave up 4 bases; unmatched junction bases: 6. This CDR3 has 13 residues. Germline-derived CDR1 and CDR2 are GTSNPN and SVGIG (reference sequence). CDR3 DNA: TGTGCCTGGACTAGGGACAGTGGAGAGACCCAGTACTTC. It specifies CAWTRDSGETQYF. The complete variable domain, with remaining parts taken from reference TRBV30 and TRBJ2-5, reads SQTIHQWPATLVQPVGSPLSLECTVEGTSNPNLYWYRQAAGRGLQLLFYSVGIGQISSEVPQNLSASRPQDRQFILSSKKLLLSDSGFYLCAWTRDSGETQYFGPGTRLLVL.

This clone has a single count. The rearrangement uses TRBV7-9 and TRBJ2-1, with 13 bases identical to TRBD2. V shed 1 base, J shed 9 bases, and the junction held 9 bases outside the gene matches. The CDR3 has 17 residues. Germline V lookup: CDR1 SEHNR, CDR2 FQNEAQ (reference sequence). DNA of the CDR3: TGTGCCAGCAGCTTAGGGGCTACTAGCGGGGGGGCCGTTGAGCAGTTCTTC. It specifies CASSLGATSGGAVEQFF.

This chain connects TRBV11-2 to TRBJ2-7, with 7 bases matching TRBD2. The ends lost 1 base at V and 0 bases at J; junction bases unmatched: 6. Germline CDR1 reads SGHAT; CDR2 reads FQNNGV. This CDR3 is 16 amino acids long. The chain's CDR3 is CASSLAGSGISYEQYF. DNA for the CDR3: TGTGCCAGCAGCTTAGCGGGCAGCGGGATCTCCTACGAGCAGTACTTC.

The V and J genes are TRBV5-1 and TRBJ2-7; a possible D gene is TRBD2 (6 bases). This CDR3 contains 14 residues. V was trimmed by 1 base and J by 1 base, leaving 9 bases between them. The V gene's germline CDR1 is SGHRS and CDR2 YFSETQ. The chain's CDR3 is CASSLYGGSYEQYF. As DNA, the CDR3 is TGCGCCAGCAGCTTGTATGGGGGGTCCTACGAGCAGTACTTC. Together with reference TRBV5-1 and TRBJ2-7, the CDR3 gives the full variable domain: KAGVTQTPRYLIKTRGQQVTLSCSPISGHRSVSWYQQTPGQGLQFLFEYFSETQRNKGNFPGRFSGRQFSNSRSEMNVSTLELGDSALYLCASSLYGGSYEQYFGPGTRLTVT.